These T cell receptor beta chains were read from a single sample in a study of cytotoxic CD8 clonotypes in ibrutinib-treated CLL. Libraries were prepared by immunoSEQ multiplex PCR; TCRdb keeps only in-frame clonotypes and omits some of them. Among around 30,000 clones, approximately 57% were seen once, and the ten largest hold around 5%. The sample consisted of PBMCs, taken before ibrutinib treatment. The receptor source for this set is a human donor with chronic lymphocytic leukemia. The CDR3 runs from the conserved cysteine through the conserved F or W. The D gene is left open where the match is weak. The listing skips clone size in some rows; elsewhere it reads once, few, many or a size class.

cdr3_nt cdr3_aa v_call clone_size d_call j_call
TGTGCCAGCAGTTACTCGAAGTACTCTGGGGAGCAGTACTTC CASSYSKYSGEQYF TRBV6-6 NA NA TRBJ2-7
TGTGCCAGCTCACCAGAGTATGGGGGCGGGGACTATGGCTACACCTTC CASSPEYGGGDYGYTF TRBV18 few NA TRBJ1-2
TGCAGCGCCCGGACAATGTTAGGAGGCGGCTACACCTTC CSARTMLGGGYTF TRBV29-1 NA NA TRBJ1-2
TGCGCCAGCAGCCAAGATCGAGCGGGCGGGTACAATGAGCAGTTCTTC CASSQDRAGGYNEQFF TRBV4-3 few NA TRBJ2-1
TGTGCCAGCAGCATAATAAACAATCTTAATTCACCCCTCCACTTT CASSIINNLNSPLHF TRBV5-6 few NA TRBJ1-6
TGTGCCAGCAGCCAATCATGGGGGAGCACAGATACGCAGTATTTT CASSQSWGSTDTQYF TRBV11-2 NA NA TRBJ2-3
TGCGCCAGCAGCCAAGCGGGCGGCGAGCAGTACTTC CASSQAGGEQYF TRBV4-3 few NA TRBJ2-7
TGCGCCAGCAGCAGGGGGGGCTACGAGCAGTACTTC CASSRGGYEQYF TRBV10-2 NA NA TRBJ2-7
TGTGCCAGCCTGGCTAAGGGGACCGGGGAGCTGTTTTTT CASLAKGTGELFF TRBV19 few NA TRBJ2-2
TGTGCCATCAGTGATCAGGGTTACGGGGAGCTGTTTTTT CAISDQGYGELFF TRBV10-3 many NA TRBJ2-2
TGTGCCAGCAGCAGGGAACTAGTCGGTGAGCAGTTCTTC CASSRELVGEQFF TRBV25-1 NA NA TRBJ2-1
TGTGCCAGCCATCGTACAGGGGGAAACACAGATACGCAGTATTTT CASHRTGGNTDTQYF TRBV5-4 NA TRBD1 TRBJ2-3
TGCGCCAGCAGCTCCTATGGGGGCTACGAGCAGTACTTC CASSSYGGYEQYF TRBV5-1 NA NA TRBJ2-7
TGTGCCAGCAGCCCGGGGACTAGCGGGAGTTGGCGTGAGCAGTTCTTC CASSPGTSGSWREQFF TRBV5-4 NA TRBD2 TRBJ2-1
TGTGCCAGCAGCTTGGCCGGAGGGAATCAGCCCCAGCATTTT CASSLAGGNQPQHF TRBV5-4 NA NA TRBJ1-5
TGTGCCAGCAGCTTAGCCACGGGGGACTATGGCTACACCTTC CASSLATGDYGYTF TRBV7-9 NA NA TRBJ1-2
TGTGCCACCGGGCGGGATAGCACCGTCAATGAGCAGTTCTTC CATGRDSTVNEQFF TRBV15 NA NA TRBJ2-1
TGTGCCAGCAGACAGGAGGGCTTAGCCAAAAACATTCAGTACTTC CASRQEGLAKNIQYF TRBV5-4 few NA TRBJ2-4
TGTGCCAGCAGCTTGGCGGTGGGAATCTACAATGAGCAGTTCTTC CASSLAVGIYNEQFF TRBV5-4 few NA TRBJ2-1
TGCGCCAGCAGTGACACAGGGGTCAATCAGCCCCAGCATTTT CASSDTGVNQPQHF TRBV10-2 few TRBD1 TRBJ1-5
TGTGCCAGCGAGTCTCAACCGGACAGGATCTATGGCTACACCTTC CASESQPDRIYGYTF TRBV6-1 few TRBD1 TRBJ1-2
TGTGCCAGCAGCAGGACAAGATCTGGAAACACCATATATTTT CASSRTRSGNTIYF TRBV28 NA NA TRBJ1-3
TGTGCCAGCAGCTCCTTTGCTAGGCGGACTAGCTACAATGAGCAGTTCTTC CASSSFARRTSYNEQFF TRBV7-2 few TRBD2 TRBJ2-1
TGCGCCAGCAGCCTGGACAGGGACGAGCAGTACTTC CASSLDRDEQYF TRBV4-1 NA TRBD1 TRBJ2-7
TGTGCCAGCAGTATACTAGCGGGGGCCTACGAGCAGTACTTC CASSILAGAYEQYF TRBV27 NA TRBD2 TRBJ2-7
TGCGCCAGCAGACAGAACATAGCGGGCCAAGAGACCCAGTACTTC CASRQNIAGQETQYF TRBV5-1 once TRBD2 TRBJ2-5
TGTGCCAGTAGTATCCTGGCAGGGGGGCAAGCAGTAGAGCAGTACTTC CASSILAGGQAVEQYF TRBV19 medium-sized NA TRBJ2-7
TGTGCCAGCTCACCACCTACCGGCCATGAGCAGTTCTTC CASSPPTGHEQFF TRBV18 medium-sized NA TRBJ2-1
TGTGCCAGCAGCCTCCTAGGACTAGCGGGGAGCGGGGAGACCCAGTACTTC CASSLLGLAGSGETQYF TRBV7-2 NA TRBD2 TRBJ2-5
TGTGCCAGCAGTCCCAGACTAGCGGGGGGACCTGCGAACACCGGGGAGCTGTTTTTT CASSPRLAGGPANTGELFF TRBV7-3 NA TRBD2 TRBJ2-2
TGCGCCAGCAGTGCACTAGCGGGGTCCATCAATGAGCAGTTCTTC CASSALAGSINEQFF TRBV10-2 few TRBD2 TRBJ2-1
TGTGCCAGCAGCTTAGTCGAAGGGACAGATACGCAGTATTTT CASSLVEGTDTQYF TRBV7-9 NA NA TRBJ2-3
TGTGCCAGTAGTATCGCAGGGGCTTGGGAGACCCAGTACTTC CASSIAGAWETQYF TRBV19 NA NA TRBJ2-5
TGTGCCATCAGTGAGTCTCGGGACAGGGACGAGCAGTACTTC CAISESRDRDEQYF TRBV10-3 few TRBD1 TRBJ2-7
TGCGCCAGCAGCTTAGGCTACGAGCAGTACTTC CASSLGYEQYF TRBV5-1 NA NA TRBJ2-7
TGTGCCAGCACCAAAACGGGGGGAGCCACCTCAAATGAAAAACTGTTTTTT CASTKTGGATSNEKLFF TRBV28 many NA TRBJ1-4
TGTGCCAGCAGTTTATTTCAGAACACCGGGGAGCTGTTTTTT CASSLFQNTGELFF TRBV27 NA NA TRBJ2-2
TGTGCCAGCTCAGGGACAGCAAATCAGCCCCAGCATTTT CASSGTANQPQHF TRBV18 NA TRBD1 TRBJ1-5
TGTGCCAGCAGCTTATCAGGTCGCGGGAGGGAAGATACGCAGTATTTT CASSLSGRGREDTQYF TRBV7-3 NA TRBD2 TRBJ2-3
TGTGCCAGCAGCGCTAGTAGCTCCTACAATGAGCAGTTCTTC CASSASSSYNEQFF TRBV11-2 NA NA TRBJ2-1
TGTGCCAGCAGCGTCTCGGGGACTAGCGGGCTTAGCGAGCAGTACTTC CASSVSGTSGLSEQYF TRBV9 NA TRBD2 TRBJ2-7
TGTGCCAGCAGCTCTGCAGTAAACTATGGCTACACCTTC CASSSAVNYGYTF TRBV7-8 NA NA TRBJ1-2
TGTGCCATCAGTGTTAGAGGAGAGACCCAGTACTTC CAISVRGETQYF TRBV10-3 few NA TRBJ2-5
TGTGCCAGCAGCGTAGCTAGTCCCGCAGCCCACCTAGAGACCCAGTACTTC CASSVASPAAHLETQYF TRBV9 once NA TRBJ2-5
TGCGCCAGCAGCCAAGATTTGGGACAGTCCTCCTACGAGCAGTACTTC CASSQDLGQSSYEQYF TRBV4-1 few TRBD1 TRBJ2-7